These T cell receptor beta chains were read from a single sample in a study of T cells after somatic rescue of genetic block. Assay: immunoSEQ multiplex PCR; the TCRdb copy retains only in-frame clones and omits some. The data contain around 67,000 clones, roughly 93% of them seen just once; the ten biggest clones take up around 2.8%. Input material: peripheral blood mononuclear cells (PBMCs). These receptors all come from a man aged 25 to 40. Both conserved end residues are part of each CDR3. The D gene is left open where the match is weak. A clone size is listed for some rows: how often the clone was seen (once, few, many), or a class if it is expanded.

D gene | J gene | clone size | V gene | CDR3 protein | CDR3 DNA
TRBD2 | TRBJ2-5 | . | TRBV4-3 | CASSPQLAGGPKGAQYF | TGCGCCAGCAGCCCACAATTAGCGGGAGGTCCCAAAGGGGCCCAGTACTTC
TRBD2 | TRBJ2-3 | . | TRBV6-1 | CASVSASGVGTQYF | TGTGCCAGCGTGTCGGCTAGCGGAGTTGGTACGCAGTATTTT
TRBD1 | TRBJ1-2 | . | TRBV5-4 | CASSSGQGPNYGYTF | TGTGCCAGCAGCTCGGGACAGGGTCCTAACTATGGCTACACCTTC
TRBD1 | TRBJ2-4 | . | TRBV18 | CASSKTGEAKNIQYF | TGTGCCAGCTCTAAGACAGGGGAAGCCAAAAACATTCAGTACTTC
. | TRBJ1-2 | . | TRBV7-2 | CASSLVLTANYGYTF | TGTGCCAGCAGCCTAGTCCTGACAGCTAACTATGGCTACACCTTC
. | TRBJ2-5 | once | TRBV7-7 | CASSLGQGETQYF | TGTGCTAGCAGCTTAGGTCAGGGGGAGACCCAGTACTTC
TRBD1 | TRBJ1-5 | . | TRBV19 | CASSSVQGANQPQHF | TGTGCCAGTAGTTCGGTCCAGGGGGCAAATCAGCCCCAGCATTTT
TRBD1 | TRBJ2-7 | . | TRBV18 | CASSPMAGGSDEQYF | TGTGCCAGCTCACCCATGGCAGGGGGTTCCGACGAGCAGTACTTC
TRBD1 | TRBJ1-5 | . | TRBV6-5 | CASSLTQGAAYPQHF | TGTGCCAGCAGTTTAACTCAGGGGGCAGCTTACCCCCAGCATTTT
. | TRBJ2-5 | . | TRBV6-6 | CASSYGGQVETQYF | TGTGCCAGCAGTTACGGGGGGCAGGTGGAGACCCAGTACTTC
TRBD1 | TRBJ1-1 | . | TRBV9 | CASSPGTGDTEAFF | TGTGCCAGCAGCCCCGGGACAGGGGACACTGAAGCTTTCTTT
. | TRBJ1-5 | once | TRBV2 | CASSDDSGASNQPQHF | TGTGCCAGCAGTGACGACTCGGGGGCGAGCAATCAGCCCCAGCATTTT
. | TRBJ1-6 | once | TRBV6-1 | CASSDERVNSPLHF | TGTGCCAGCAGTGATGAAAGGGTTAATTCACCCCTCCACTTT
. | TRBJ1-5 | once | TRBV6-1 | CASSGPYSNQPQHF | TGTGCCAGCAGCGGACCTTATAGCAATCAGCCCCAGCATTTT
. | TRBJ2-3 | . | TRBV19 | CASSISGDTQYF | TGTGCCAGTAGTATTTCCGGAGATACGCAGTATTTT
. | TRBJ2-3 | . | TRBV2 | CASDSATDTQYF | TGTGCCAGCGATTCGGCCACAGATACGCAGTATTTT
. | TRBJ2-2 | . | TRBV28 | CASSLSQGGGELFF | TGTGCCAGCAGTTTATCGCAGGGGGGCGGGGAGCTGTTTTTT
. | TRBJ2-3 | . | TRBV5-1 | CASTTKTVHSTDTQYF | TGCGCCAGCACTACTAAGACAGTACACTCCACAGATACGCAGTATTTT
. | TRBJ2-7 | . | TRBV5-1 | CASSPDPSYEQYF | TGCGCCAGCAGCCCCGACCCTTCCTACGAGCAGTACTTC
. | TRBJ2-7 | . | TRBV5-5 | CASSFSSRGEQYF | TGTGCCAGCAGCTTCTCTTCCAGGGGCGAGCAGTACTTC
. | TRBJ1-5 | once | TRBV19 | CASSRTAYFRGPQHF | TGTGCCAGTAGTAGAACGGCGTATTTTAGAGGGCCCCAGCATTTT
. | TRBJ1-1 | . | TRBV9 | CASSVGWGPDTEAFF | TGTGCCAGCAGCGTAGGATGGGGGCCTGACACTGAAGCTTTCTTT
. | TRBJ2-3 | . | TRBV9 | CASSSHVGGNTDTQYF | TGTGCCAGCAGCTCCCACGTTGGGGGAAACACAGATACGCAGTATTTT
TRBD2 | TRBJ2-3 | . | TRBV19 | CASSPSGAGGDTQYF | TGTGCCAGTAGTCCCTCTGGGGCGGGAGGCGATACGCAGTATTTT
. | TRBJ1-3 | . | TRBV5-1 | CASSLPTGTYGNTIYF | TGCGCCAGCAGCTTACCGACAGGAACGTACGGAAACACCATATATTTT
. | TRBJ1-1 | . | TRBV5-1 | CASSLWADMNTEAFF | TGCGCCAGCAGCTTGTGGGCGGATATGAACACTGAAGCTTTCTTT
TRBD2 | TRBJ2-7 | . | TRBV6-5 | CASSYTGGEQYF | TGTGCCAGCAGTTATACGGGAGGAGAGCAGTACTTC
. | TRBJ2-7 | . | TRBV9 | CASSVEDAGPEQYF | TGTGCCAGCAGCGTAGAAGATGCAGGGCCCGAGCAGTACTTC
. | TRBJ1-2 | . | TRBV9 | CASSVGQNYGYTF | TGTGCCAGCAGCGTAGGACAGAACTATGGCTACACCTTC
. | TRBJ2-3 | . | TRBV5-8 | CASSLEPGPPGDTQYF | TGTGCCAGCAGCTTGGAGCCAGGGCCCCCGGGAGATACGCAGTATTTT
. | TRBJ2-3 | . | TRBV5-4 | CASSPDWGQDTQYF | TGTGCCAGCAGCCCAGACTGGGGACAAGATACGCAGTATTTT
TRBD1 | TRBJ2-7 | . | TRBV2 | CASSDDRGIDYEQYF | TGTGCCAGCAGCGACGACAGGGGCATTGACTACGAGCAGTACTTC
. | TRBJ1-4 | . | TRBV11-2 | CASRLNRAEGEKLFF | TGTGCCAGCAGACTCAACAGGGCGGAGGGTGAAAAACTGTTTTTT
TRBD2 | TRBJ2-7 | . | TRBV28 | CASRRLAVEQYF | TGTGCCAGCAGGAGACTAGCGGTCGAGCAGTACTTC
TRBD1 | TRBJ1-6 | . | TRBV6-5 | CATAGTVNSPLHF | TGTGCCACCGCGGGGACAGTGAATTCACCCCTCCACTTT
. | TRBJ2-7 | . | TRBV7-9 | CASSFAGPVMSSYEQYF | TGTGCCAGCAGCTTCGCAGGGCCTGTTATGAGCTCCTACGAGCAGTACTTC
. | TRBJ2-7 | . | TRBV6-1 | CASSEQAGWRDEQYF | TGTGCCAGCAGTGAACAGGCAGGGTGGCGGGACGAGCAGTACTTC
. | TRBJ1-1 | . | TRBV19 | CASTPTTRQGTEAFF | TGTGCCAGTACCCCGACAACACGGCAGGGCACTGAAGCTTTCTTT
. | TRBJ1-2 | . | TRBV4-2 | CASSQEDTRGYTF | TGTGCCAGCAGCCAAGAGGACACGCGTGGCTACACCTTC
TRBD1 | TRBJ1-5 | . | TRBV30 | CAWSGQGVGQPQHF | TGTGCCTGGAGTGGGCAGGGGGTAGGTCAGCCCCAGCATTTT
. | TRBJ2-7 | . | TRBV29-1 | CSVDGGAGGTYEQYF | TGCAGCGTTGATGGCGGGGCAGGGGGAACCTACGAGCAGTACTTC
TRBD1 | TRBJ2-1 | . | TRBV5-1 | CASSLGQPYNEQFF | TGCGCCAGCAGCCTGGGACAGCCCTACAATGAGCAGTTCTTC
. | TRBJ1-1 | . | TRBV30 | CACLKVGAANTEAFF | TGTGCCTGCCTCAAGGTTGGGGCAGCGAACACTGAAGCTTTCTTT
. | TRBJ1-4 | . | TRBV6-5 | CASRPDTSTNEKLFF | TGTGCCAGCAGACCAGACACTTCAACTAATGAAAAACTGTTTTTT
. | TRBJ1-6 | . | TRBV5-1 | CASSKGLRGADNSPLHF | TGCGCCAGCAGCAAGGGACTCCGAGGTGCTGATAATTCACCCCTCCACTTT
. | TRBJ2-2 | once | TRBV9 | CASSVDGVGSGELFF | TGTGCCAGCAGCGTAGATGGGGTGGGGTCGGGGGAGCTGTTTTTT
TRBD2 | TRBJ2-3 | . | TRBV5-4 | CASSLPSGGSTDTQYF | TGTGCCAGCAGCTTGCCTAGCGGGGGGAGCACAGATACGCAGTATTTT
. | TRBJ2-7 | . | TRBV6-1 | CASSGQTGTYEQYF | TGTGCCAGCAGTGGCCAAACAGGGACGTACGAGCAGTACTTC
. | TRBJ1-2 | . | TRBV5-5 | CASSLASTVYNYGYTF | TGTGCCAGCAGCTTGGCCTCAACAGTTTATAACTATGGCTACACCTTC
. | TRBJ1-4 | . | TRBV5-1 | CASSLQDNEKLFF | TGCGCCAGCAGCTTGCAGGACAATGAAAAACTGTTTTTT
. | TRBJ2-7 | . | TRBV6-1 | CATLFSYEQYF | TGTGCCACCCTATTCTCCTACGAGCAGTACTTC
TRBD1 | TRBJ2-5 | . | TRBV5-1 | CASSPGQGATFLETQYF | TGCGCCAGCAGCCCGGGACAGGGGGCGACCTTTTTGGAGACCCAGTACTTC
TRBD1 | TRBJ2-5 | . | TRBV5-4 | CASSSDPGQGAGETQYF | TGTGCCAGCAGCTCTGACCCTGGACAGGGGGCTGGGGAGACCCAGTACTTC
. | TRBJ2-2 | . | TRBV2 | CASIPRGWDRGGELFF | TGTGCCAGCATACCCAGGGGATGGGATAGAGGCGGGGAGCTGTTTTTT
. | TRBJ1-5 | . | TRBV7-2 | CASSSNTGLRGNQPQHF | TGTGCCAGCAGCAGTAATACAGGATTACGGGGCAATCAGCCCCAGCATTTT